These 17 T cell receptor beta chains were all obtained from the same sample, sequenced in a study of CD8+ T cells in alopecia areata. The treatment denotes: oral pan-JAK inhibitor, 5-10 mg twice daily. Extracted RNA was reverse transcribed into cDNA, the sequencing template. Using immunoSEQ multiplex PCR, the repertoire was profiled, and TCRdb retains in-frame clones only, with some absent. This sample has about 180,000 clones, with 53% found just once. The material was CD8+ T cells sorted from blood, obtained at week 24, from a patient treated with tofacitinib. The receptor set was obtained from a human donor with alopecia areata.

This chain joins TRBV29-1 and TRBJ1-2, with 7 bases that match TRBD1. The ends lost 4 bases at V and 5 bases at J; junction bases unmatched: 7. Germline V CDR1 and CDR2: SQVTM, ANQGSEA. The CDR3 runs 13 residues. CDR3 loop: CSVVTGDEYGYTF. The CDR3 bases are TGCAGCGTTGTAACAGGGGATGAGTATGGCTACACCTTC.

This clone was detected only a few times. The chain is built from TRBV5-6 and TRBJ1-2; TRBD1 aligns across 9 bases. Trimming took 3 bases from V and 3 from J; bases not matched to a gene: 6. CDR1 is SGHDT, CDR2 YYEEEE, per germline. The CDR3 sequence is 15 residues long. The CDR3 loop is CASSYPGQGYYGYTF. The CDR3 coding sequence is TGTGCCAGCAGCTACCCGGGACAGGGATACTATGGCTACACCTTC.

This clone has at least ten counts. This chain joins TRBV15 and TRBJ2-7; D is uncertain. In germline, CDR1 is LNHNV, CDR2 YYDKDF (reference sequence). V shed 3 bases and J shed 3 bases, with 9 bases lying between them. The CDR3 totals 13 residues. CDR3 in DNA: TGTGCCACCAGCAGCGAATTGGACTACGAGCAGTACTTC. Translated, it gives CATSSELDYEQYF.

The chain employs TRBV27 and TRBJ1-1; 10 nucleotides align to TRBD1. The CDR3 has 15 amino acids. The V gene end was trimmed by 4 bases and the J gene end by 4 bases; junction bases not matched to a gene: 6. The germline V gene encodes CDR1 MNHEY and CDR2 SMNVEV (reference sequence). The CDR3 DNA reads as TGTGCCAGCAGTTCGACAGGGGGCGCGGGCACTGAAGCTTTCTTT. Translation: CASSSTGGAGTEAFF.

This chain joins TRBV30 and TRBJ2-7; 7 bases map to TRBD2. V was clipped by 3 bases and J by 2 bases; unmatched bases: 4. Germline V gene lookup returns CDR1 GTSNPN and CDR2 SVGIG (reference sequence). CDR3 length: 13 amino acids. CDR3 residues: CAWRGGSAYEQYF. CDR3 coding DNA: TGTGCCTGGAGGGGAGGGAGTGCCTACGAGCAGTACTTC.

The chain has TRBV11-2 and TRBJ2-7; D possibly uses TRBD1 or TRBD2 (5 bases each). V shed 5 bases and J shed 0 bases, with 20 bases lying between them. Germline CDR1 and CDR2: SGHAT and FQNNGV. The CDR3 spans 17 residues. The CDR3 nucleotides read TGTGCCAGCAGCCGACACCCAGGGACCTCCAGCTCCTACGAGCAGTACTTC. Its translation is CASSRHPGTSSSYEQYF.

The rearrangement joins TRBV5-6 to TRBJ1-1; D gene uncertain. The CDR3 covers 12 residues. The V end was cut by 4 bases, the J end by 4 bases, with 8 bases between. Germline loops: CDR1 SGHDT, CDR2 YYEEEE. The CDR3 reads CASSGVGTEAFF. CDR3 bases: TGTGCCAGCAGCGGAGTAGGCACTGAAGCTTTCTTT.

The gene calls are TRBV19 and TRBJ2-2, with 12 bases aligning to TRBD2. Per the germline V gene, CDR1 is LNHDA and CDR2 is SQIVND (reference sequence). This CDR3 has 16 amino acids. V was clipped by 6 bases and J by 7 bases; unmatched bases: 9. CDR3 in amino acids: CASSPLAGGRGGELFF. The DNA of the CDR3 is TGTGCCAGTAGCCCTCTAGCGGGGGGGCGCGGCGGGGAGCTGTTTTTT.

This clone appeared once. The genes are TRBV5-1 and TRBJ1-4; no reliable D call. CDR3 length: 16 residues. CDR1 SGHRS and CDR2 YFSETQ come from the germline V gene. V was cut by 4 bases and J by 8 bases, with 21 bases left in between. The CDR3 sequence: CASSRGAPGRREKLFF. The CDR3 DNA follows: TGCGCCAGCAGCCGAGGCGCCCCGGGAAGGAGGGAAAAACTGTTTTTT.

The chain couples TRBV4-3 to TRBJ1-5; 10 bases are a match to TRBD1. The CDR3 runs 15 residues. With V trimmed by 2 bases and J by 5 bases, 3 bases remained unmatched. Germline V gene lookup returns CDR1 LGHNA and CDR2 YSLEER. CDR3 sequence: CASSQSGTGDQPQHF. In nucleotides, the CDR3 is TGCGCCAGCAGCCAATCCGGGACAGGGGATCAGCCCCAGCATTTT.

This rearrangement joins TRBV6-6 to TRBJ1-2; TRBD1 agrees at 10 bases. Trimming took 8 bases from V and 6 from J; bases not matched to a gene: 0. Germline V gene sequence: CDR1 MNHNY, CDR2 SVGAGI (reference sequence). CDR3 length: 11 residues. CDR3 sequence (DNA): TGTGCCAGCGGACAGGGGGATGGCTACACCTTC. Translation: CASGQGDGYTF.

This sequence joins TRBV29-1 and TRBJ2-7; D remains ambiguous. The CDR3 loop spans 15 amino acids. Trimming stripped 6 bases from V and 0 bases from J, with 18 bases between. Germline V gene sequence: CDR1 SQVTM, CDR2 ANQGSEA. The CDR3 DNA is TGCAGCGTCCAAGGCGGCTCCTTTTACTCCTACGAGCAGTACTTC. This translates into CSVQGGSFYSYEQYF.

The V call is TRBV6-5, the J call TRBJ1-1; 7 bases align to TRBD1. V lost 6 bases and J lost 1; bases outside the gene matches: 5. CDR1 is MNHEY and CDR2 is SVGAGI in the germline V gene. The CDR3 has 14 amino acids. In DNA, the CDR3 is TGTGCCAGCAGCCTATACAGGGGGAACACTGAAGCTTTCTTT. This translates into CASSLYRGNTEAFF.

This clone has just a few counts. The gene calls are TRBV6-1 and TRBJ2-7; D might be TRBD2 (7 bases). There are 15 residues in the CDR3. The V gene lost 8 bases and the J gene lost 9 bases, with 26 bases spanning the gap. Germline CDR1 and CDR2: MNHNS and SASEGT. CDR3 sequence (DNA): TGTGCCAGCCCCCCGGGGGGCAGGGAGGCCCCAGGGCAGTACTTC. Protein product: CASPPGGREAPGQYF.

V is TRBV30 and J is TRBJ2-2, with D unclear. Germline V gives CDR1 GTSNPN, CDR2 SVGIG (reference sequence). This CDR3 is 13 amino acids long. V was shortened by 2 bases and J by 6 bases, with 10 bases between the two germline ends. Here the CDR3 DNA reads TGTGCCTGGAGTTATGGGGTGGCCGGGGAGCTGTTTTTT. As protein: CAWSYGVAGELFF.

This chain connects TRBV30 to TRBJ2-1, with 13 bases that match TRBD2. There are 18 residues in the CDR3. V lost 1 base, J lost 1 base, and 7 bases stayed unmatched. Germline CDR1 GTSNPN, CDR2 SVGIG (reference sequence). In DNA, the CDR3 is TGTGCCTGGAGTGGGGATACTAGCGGGGGGGCTTCCTACAATGAGCAGTTCTTC. Translation gives CAWSGDTSGGASYNEQFF.

This chain connects TRBV5-6 to TRBJ2-5; D might be TRBD2 (6 bases). V was pared by 3 bases and J by 2 bases, with 14 bases between. The CDR3 extends over 15 amino acids. The V gene's germline CDR1 is SGHDT and CDR2 YYEEEE. The CDR3 loop is CASSSRGWTQETQYF. The CDR3 coding sequence is TGTGCCAGCAGCTCGCGGGGCTGGACGCAAGAGACCCAGTACTTC. Together with reference TRBV5-6 and TRBJ2-5, the CDR3 gives the full variable domain: DAGVTQSPTHLIKTRGQQVTLRCSPKSGHDTVSWYQQALGQGPQFIFQYYEEEERQRGNFPDRFSGHQFPNYSSELNVNALLLGDSALYLCASSSRGWTQETQYFGPGTRLLVL.